The clone carrying this T cell receptor beta chain was recorded many times. What it recognizes is unknown. This record belongs to a study of regulatory T cells in long-lasting Graves disease. At the level of the study: Positive TSH receptor antibodies alongside over 5 years of antithyroid drugs were what marked Graves' disease as persistent.

The germline CDR1 and CDR2 sequences are LGHNT and FRNRAP. The CDR3 has 15 residues. Trimming removed 2 bases from V and 7 bases from J, with 15 bases in between. Study-wide results and limits: Clonotypes that were public and shared totalled 2,500 to 3,500 in persistent patients versus over 800 in new patients. There was favoring of TRBV28, TRBJ1-2 and TRBJ2-5 in persistent disease.

Time point meaning: persistent/refractory GD, antithyroid drugs over 5 years with positive TRAb. Preparation of the TCR library used RNA extracted from PBMCs. Arm-PCR with iRepertoire HTBI primers amplified the CDR3 regions for these TCR beta libraries. TCRdb recomputed calls from the multiplex PCR reads with MiXCR, one row per CDR3 protein. The sample shows roughly 700,000 distinct CDR3 sequences, around 30% of them seen only once. The rearrangement links TRBV12-5 to TRBJ1-5; possibly TRBD1 for D (5 bases). The sequenced sample was peripheral blood mononuclear cells (PBMCs), obtained when the disease was refractory, from a patient treated with antithyroid drugs. The sequence derives from a female donor with Graves disease. CDR3 region: CASGLSWDRRQPQHF. CDR3 DNA: TGTGCTAGTGGTTTGTCGTGGGACCGACGGCAGCCCCAGCATTTT.